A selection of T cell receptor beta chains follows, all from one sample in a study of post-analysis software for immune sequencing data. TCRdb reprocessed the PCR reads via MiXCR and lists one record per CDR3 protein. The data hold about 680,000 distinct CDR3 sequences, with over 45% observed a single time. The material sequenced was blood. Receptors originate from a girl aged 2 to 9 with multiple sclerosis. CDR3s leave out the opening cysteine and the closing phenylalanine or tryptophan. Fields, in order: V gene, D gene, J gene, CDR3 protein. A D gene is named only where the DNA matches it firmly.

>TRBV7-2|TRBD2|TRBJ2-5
ASSRPGGSQETQY
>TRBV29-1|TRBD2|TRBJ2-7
SVVQRDAYEQY
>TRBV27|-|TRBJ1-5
ASSFTFNQPQH
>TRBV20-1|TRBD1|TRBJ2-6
SADRGSGANVLT
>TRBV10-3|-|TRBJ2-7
AISEEIQVPYEQY
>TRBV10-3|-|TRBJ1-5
AISDWDSNQPQH
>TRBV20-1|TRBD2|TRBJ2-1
SAGRAGDEQF
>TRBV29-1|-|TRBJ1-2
SVQLRVDYGYT
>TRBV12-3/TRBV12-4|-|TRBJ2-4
ASTTLAKNIQY
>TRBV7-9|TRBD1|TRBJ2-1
ASSLNRGRSYNEQF
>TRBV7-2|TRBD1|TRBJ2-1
ASSTRTGEGNEQF
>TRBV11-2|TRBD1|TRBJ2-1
ANSLVSGQAPYNEQF
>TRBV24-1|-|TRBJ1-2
ATSDQGIGGYT
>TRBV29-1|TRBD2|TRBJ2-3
SVEEVTSRDTDTQY
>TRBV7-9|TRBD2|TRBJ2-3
ASSFPRGGTDTQY
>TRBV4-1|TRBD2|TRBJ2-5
ASSQEKGTGGPRETQY
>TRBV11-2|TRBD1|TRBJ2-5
ASSPTRGQIQETQY
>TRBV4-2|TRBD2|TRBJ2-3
ASSQYSRGEQDTQY
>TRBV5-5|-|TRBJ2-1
ASTALWEGAYNEQF
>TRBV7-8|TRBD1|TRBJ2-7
ASSLQTLMGQPYEQY
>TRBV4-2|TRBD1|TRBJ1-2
ASQRDRGISGYT
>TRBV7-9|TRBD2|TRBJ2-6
ASSLATSGGASGANVLT
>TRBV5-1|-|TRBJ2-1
ASSLAVRDYNEQF
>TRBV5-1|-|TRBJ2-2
ASTWGPGTGELF
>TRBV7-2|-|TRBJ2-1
ASSLAINRERF
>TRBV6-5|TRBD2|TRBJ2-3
ASSGTSSTDTQY
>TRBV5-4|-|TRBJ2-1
ASSLRNTGGSYNEQF
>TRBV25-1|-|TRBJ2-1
ASSATGTPSSYNEQF
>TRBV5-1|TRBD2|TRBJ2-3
ASNARGPAGDSTQY
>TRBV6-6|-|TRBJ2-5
ASHTKAGQETQY
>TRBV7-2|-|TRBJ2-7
ASSLNQGSEQY